The 3 T cell receptor beta chains given below trace back to one sample, sequenced in a study of T cell responses to AZD1222 COVID-19 vaccine. Sequencing was performed with immunoSEQ multiplex PCR; in TCRdb, only in-frame clones are kept and a portion is missing. This table has 150,000 to 200,000 clones, approximately 91% appearing once. The material sequenced was peripheral blood, taken on day 0 of AZD1222 vaccination. The receptor set was obtained from an adult in good health.

This clone is a singleton in its sample. The V gene is TRBV5-1, the J gene TRBJ2-7; D gene ambiguous. Trimming left V 2 bases short and J 2 bases short, with 8 bases between. This CDR3 has 13 residues. The germline gives CDR1 SGHRS, CDR2 YFSETQ. CDR3 amino acids: CASSFRTTYEQYF. DNA of the CDR3: TGCGCCAGCAGCTTTCGGACCACCTACGAGCAGTACTTC.

As DNA, the CDR3 is TGTGCCAGCAGCTTAGCGGGGGGCCGGACCTACGAGCAGTACTTC. Its protein is CASSLAGGRTYEQYF. The J gene is TRBJ2-7, the V gene TRBV7-9; D may correspond to TRBD1 or TRBD2 (6 bases each). V was shortened by 0 bases and J by 2 bases, with 11 bases between the two germline ends. Germline V gene lookup returns CDR1 SEHNR and CDR2 FQNEAQ (reference sequence). This CDR3 is 15 amino acids long.

The CDR3 loop is CASSPQSGAHEAFF. The CDR3 coding sequence is TGTGCCAGCAGCCCGCAAAGCGGGGCTCATGAAGCTTTCTTT. The chain combines TRBV9 with TRBJ1-1, with TRBD1 as a possible D gene (5 bases). The V end lost 4 bases, the J end lost 7 bases, and 17 bases lay between the germline ends. Germline loops: CDR1 SGDLS, CDR2 YYNGEE. The CDR3 is 14 residues long. Full variable domain (outside the CDR3, taken from reference TRBV9 and TRBJ1-1): DSGVTQTPKHLITATGQRVTLRCSPRSGDLSVYWYQQSLDQGLQFLIQYYNGEERAKGNILERFSAQQFPDLHSELNLSSLELGDSALYFCASSPQSGAHEAFFGQGTRLTVV.